The next 27 T cell receptor beta chains were all read from a single sample in a study of human T cells and chemical hapten exposure (TCRdb year 2021). Read against the paper, the sample's time point label means: pre-sensitization, week 0. The treatment or condition label for this specimen denotes: therapeutic diphenylcyclopropenone sensitization with weekly scalp DPC. Libraries were built with RACE. Instrument used: NextSeq 500. TCRdb reanalyzed the raw reads on its own, using fastp at Q25 for trimming and MiXCR for clone calling, and kept in-frame beta chains. Duplicate CDR3 protein sequences are folded into a single record with the most common DNA and genes. The sample table shows about 260,000 distinct CDR3 sequences, and about 8.6% are seen once. The ten largest account for over 2% of the sample. This material consisted of whole blood, taken in connection with sensitization to the hapten diphenylcyclopropenone (DPC). These receptors came from a woman aged 40 to 50 with alopecia areata. Some clones in this sample may be carry-over from other donors' samples.

The chain combines TRBV27 with TRBJ1-5, with TRBD1 matching over 7 bases. The germline gives CDR1 MNHEY, CDR2 SMNVEV (reference sequence). Trimming took 6 bases from V and 7 from J; bases not matched to a gene: 12. This CDR3 region has 15 residues. CDR3 sequence reads: CASSLGQTMGQPQHF. The DNA for the CDR3 is TGTGCCAGCAGCCTGGGACAGACAATGGGACAGCCCCAGCATTTT.

The genes are TRBV29-1 and TRBJ2-1; 10 positions match TRBD1. The CDR3 consists of 13 residues. The germline V gene has CDR1 SQVTM and CDR2 ANQGSEA. After removal of 5 bases from V and 8 bases from J, the junction contained 6 bases not matched to a gene. For the CDR3, the DNA is TGCAGCGTTCGAGGACAGGGGGAATATGAGCAGTTCTTC. Its protein product is CSVRGQGEYEQFF.

This clonotype showed up many times. The chain carries TRBV20-1 and TRBJ2-3, with 12 positions matching TRBD2. The CDR3 consists of 14 residues. CDR1 and CDR2 from the germline V gene are DFQATT and SNEGSKA (reference sequence). V lost 5 bases, J lost 4 bases, and 4 bases stayed unmatched. CDR3 nucleotides: TGCAGTGCTTGGACTAGCGGGAAGGCAGATACGCAGTATTTT. Translated, it gives CSAWTSGKADTQYF.

This clonotype was counted between two and nine times. The rearrangement uses TRBV7-9 and TRBJ2-5, with D uncertain. V was shortened by 1 base and J by 7 bases, with 10 bases between the two germline ends. CDR1 is SEHNR and CDR2 is FQNEAQ in the germline V gene (reference sequence). The CDR3 covers 13 residues. CDR3 DNA sequence: TGTGCCAGCAGCTTAGAATCGGGCGGGACCCAGTACTTC. This translates into CASSLESGGTQYF.

This clonotype was counted a few times. J is TRBJ1-1 and V is TRBV6-6; weak D call: TRBD1 (5 bases). There are 11 residues in the CDR3. Trimming took off 11 bases at V and 4 bases at J, with 11 bases between the two ends. Germline V gene sequence: CDR1 MNHNY, CDR2 SVGAGI (reference sequence). CDR3 loop: CASLGGTEAFF. CDR3 sequence (DNA): TGTGCCTCTCTGGGGGGCACTGAAGCTTTCTTT.

This rearrangement joins TRBV6-1 to TRBJ1-3; TRBD1 matches 7 bases. Trimming took 6 bases from V and 0 from J; bases not matched to a gene: 5. CDR1 is MNHNS and CDR2 is SASEGT in the germline V gene. This CDR3 has 15 amino acids. The CDR3 DNA follows: TGTGCCAGCAGCGGACAGGAAGCCTCTGGAAACACCATATATTTT. This translates into CASSGQEASGNTIYF.

This clonotype was detected a few times. V is TRBV29-1 and J is TRBJ2-1, with TRBD2 matching over 8 bases. The CDR3 contains 17 residues. The germline gives CDR1 SQVTM, CDR2 ANQGSEA. Trimming at V came to 0 bases and at J to 3 bases, leaving 10 bases not matched to a gene. CDR3 region: CSVEDLPTSGSYNEQFF. Written as DNA, the CDR3 is TGCAGCGTTGAAGATCTCCCCACTAGCGGAAGCTACAATGAGCAGTTCTTC.

This clonotype occurred many times. J is TRBJ2-1 and V is TRBV12-3 or TRBV12-4; the match to TRBD2 covers 11 bases. The CDR3 has 15 amino acids. With 6 bases clipped from V and 7 bases from J, the junction kept 8 bases outside the gene matches. The CDR3 protein is CASRVLSGRGNEQFF. For the CDR3, the DNA is TGTGCCAGCAGAGTTCTTAGCGGGAGGGGGAATGAGCAGTTCTTC.

This clonotype was seen only a few times. The chain links TRBV20-1 to TRBJ2-7; D gene unclear. Trimming removed 6 bases from V and 6 bases from J, with 15 bases in between. Germline loops: CDR1 DFQATT, CDR2 SNEGSKA (reference sequence). CDR3 length equals 12 residues. CDR3 in DNA: TGCAGTGCCCTACCAAAGCCCCTCGAGCAGTACTTC. Translation gives CSALPKPLEQYF.

The chain is built from TRBV12-3 or TRBV12-4 and TRBJ1-4, with a tentative D call TRBD1 (5 bases). V was shortened by 5 bases and J by 7 bases, with 14 bases between the two germline ends. This CDR3 spans 14 amino acids. The CDR3 coding sequence is TGTGCCAGCAGTGCGGCCCGTCAGGGTGAAAAACTGTTTTTT. Translated: CASSAARQGEKLFF.

The chain joins TRBV7-8 to TRBJ1-5; 7 bases are shared with TRBD1. The trim removed 5 bases at V and 2 bases at J, leaving 6 bases unmatched. Germline loops: CDR1 SGHVS, CDR2 FQNEAQ. CDR3 length: 15 residues. DNA of the CDR3: TGTGCCAGCAGCCTATTAACAGGGGGCAATCAGCCCCAGCATTTT. Its translation is CASSLLTGGNQPQHF. The full variable domain, rest sourced from reference TRBV7-8 and TRBJ1-5, is GAGVSQSPRYKVAKRGQDVALRCDPISGHVSLFWYQQALGQGPEFLTYFQNEAQLDKSGLPSDRFFAERPEGSVSTLKIQRTQQEDSAVYLCASSLLTGGNQPQHFGDGTRLSIL.

Ten or more counts support this clonotype. This chain connects TRBV29-1 to TRBJ1-1, with D tentatively TRBD1 (5 bases). The CDR3 runs 14 residues. V shed 4 bases and J shed 5 bases, with 17 bases lying between them. The germline V gene has CDR1 SQVTM and CDR2 ANQGSEA. This CDR3 is CSVGGGFAGTEAFF. The CDR3 DNA follows: TGCAGCGTTGGGGGCGGATTCGCGGGGACTGAAGCTTTCTTT.

The rearrangement joins TRBV19 to TRBJ2-5; no clear D gene. Trimming removed 10 bases at V and 5 bases at J, with 14 bases between. There are 12 residues in the CDR3. Germline CDR1 reads LNHDA; CDR2 reads SQIVND (reference sequence). CDR3 sequence: CATASRLETQYF. CDR3 bases: TGTGCCACCGCAAGCCGGTTGGAGACCCAGTACTTC. Drawing the rest from reference TRBV19 and TRBJ2-5, the complete variable domain is DGGITQSPKYLFRKEGQNVTLSCEQNLNHDAMYWYRQDPGQGLRLIYYSQIVNDFQKGDIAEGYSVSREKKESFPLTVTSAQKNPTAFYLCATASRLETQYFGPGTRLLVL.

Notes on this clonotype: The CDR3 carries no conserved terminal phenylalanine or tryptophan, so it likely arises from a read error. J is TRBJ2-3 and V is TRBV18; D unclear. CDR1 and CDR2 from the germline V gene are KGHSH and LQKENI. The CDR3 extends over 16 amino acids. Trimming shortened V by 6 bases and J by 6 bases, and 22 bases separated the two germline ends. The CDR3, as DNA: TGTGCCAGCTCTCACACCCAGTTCTCGGTGGACGATACGCAGTATTTG. Encoded protein: CASSHTQFSVDDTQYL.

This chain connects TRBV28 to TRBJ2-6; D is unclear. Germline lookup yields CDR1 MDHEN and CDR2 SYDVKM. Trimming cost V 3 bases and J 0 bases, with 6 bases left between them. This CDR3 comprises 15 residues. The CDR3 loop is CASSFARSGANVLTF. CDR3 DNA sequence: TGTGCCAGCAGTTTTGCCCGCTCTGGGGCCAACGTCCTGACTTTC. The full variable domain, its missing parts supplied by reference TRBV28 and TRBJ2-6, is DVKVTQSSRYLVKRTGEKVFLECVQDMDHENMFWYRQDPGLGLRLIYFSYDVKMKEKGDIPEGYSVSREKKERFSLILESASTNQTSMYLCASSFARSGANVLTFGAGSRLTVL.

This clonotype came up a few times. This chain uses TRBV7-3 with TRBJ2-5, with D uncertain. Between the trimmed V and J ends, which lost 2 bases and 0 bases, there was a span of 4 bases. The CDR3 has 13 amino acids. Germline V CDR1 and CDR2: SGHTA, FQGTGA. CDR3 region: CASSLGDQETQYF. The CDR3 DNA follows: TGTGCCAGCAGCTTAGGGGACCAAGAGACCCAGTACTTC.

A word on this clonotype: The junction differs from germline at one of its ends, possibly a read error. The rearrangement joins TRBV7-7 to TRBJ2-1; possibly TRBD1 for D (5 bases). The CDR3 loop spans 14 amino acids. The germline V gene encodes CDR1 SSHAT and CDR2 FNYEAQ (reference sequence). The CDR3 nucleotides are TGTGCTAGCAGCTTAGGGGTCTTATCCCATGAGCAGTTCTTC. Translation gives CASSLGVLSHEQFF.

V is TRBV7-6 and J is TRBJ2-1; 11 bases match TRBD2. This CDR3 spans 15 amino acids. Germline values: CDR1 SGHVS, CDR2 FNYEAQ. After removal of 5 bases from V and 4 bases from J, the junction contained 4 bases not matched to a gene. In nucleotides, the CDR3 is TGTGCCAGCAGCCGACTAGCGGGGTTATACAATGAGCAGTTCTTC. Encoded protein: CASSRLAGLYNEQFF. Full variable domain (remainder filled in from reference TRBV7-6 and TRBJ2-1): GAGVSQSPRYKVTKRGQDVALRCDPISGHVSLYWYRQALGQGPEFLTYFNYEAQQDKSGLPNDRFSAERPEGSISTLTIQRTEQRDSAMYRCASSRLAGLYNEQFFGPGTRLTVL.

This clonotype was seen a few times. The chain is built from TRBV12-3 or TRBV12-4 and TRBJ1-3; D unresolved. V shed 7 bases and J shed 5 bases, with 6 bases lying between them. CDR3 length: 11 amino acids. The CDR3 region is CASTLRNTIYF. In DNA, the CDR3 is TGTGCCAGCACTCTAAGAAACACCATATATTTT.

This clonotype was seen a handful of times. CDR3: CASSFDRLLETQYF. In DNA form, the CDR3 reads TGTGCCAGCAGTTTTGACAGGCTGTTAGAGACCCAGTACTTC. The chain joins TRBV12-3 or TRBV12-4 to TRBJ2-5, with D possibly TRBD1 on 6 matching bases. The CDR3 covers 14 residues. Deletions cut 3 bases from V and 4 bases from J, with 12 bases between.

In its sample, this clonotype was seen many times. V is TRBV20-1 and J is TRBJ1-2; D is possibly TRBD1 (6 bases). This CDR3 comprises 10 residues. Trimming shortened V by 5 bases and J by 6 bases, and 7 bases separated the two germline ends. Germline loops: CDR1 DFQATT, CDR2 SNEGSKA (reference sequence). The CDR3 is CSAHRDGYTF. The CDR3 DNA reads TGCAGTGCTCACAGGGATGGCTACACCTTC.

This clonotype was seen a few times. This chain uses TRBV29-1 with TRBJ1-1; D unclear. Germline-derived CDR1 and CDR2 are SQVTM and ANQGSEA. There are 13 residues in the CDR3. V was shortened by 6 bases and J by 4 bases, with 15 bases between the two germline ends. CDR3 coding DNA: TGCAGCGTCCAGCCCACCCTTCGCACTGAAGCTTTCTTT. Its protein product is CSVQPTLRTEAFF. Together with reference TRBV29-1 and TRBJ1-1, the CDR3 gives the full variable domain: SAVISQKPSRDICQRGTSLTIQCQVDSQVTMMFWYRQQPGQSLTLIATANQGSEATYESGFVIDKFPISRPNLTFSTLTVSNMSPEDSSIYLCSVQPTLRTEAFFGQGTRLTVV.

The CDR3 sequence: CASSEGGRTRIEAFF. For the CDR3, the DNA is TGTGCCAGCAGTGAAGGGGGCAGAACTCGGATTGAAGCTTTCTTT. The J gene is TRBJ1-1, the V gene TRBV6-1; a weak D match, TRBD1 (5 bases). CDR3 length: 15 amino acids. The V gene's germline CDR1 is MNHNS and CDR2 SASEGT. Trimming shortened V by 1 base and J by 7 bases, and 16 bases separated the two germline ends.

Concerning this clonotype itself: One end of the junction does not line up with germline, which may come from a read error. CDR3 DNA: TGTGCCAGCAGCGACAGGACCACAGATGCGCAGTATTTT. This translates into CASSDRTTDAQYF. The chain carries TRBV28 and TRBJ2-3, with D perhaps matching TRBD1 (6 bases). Germline-derived CDR1 and CDR2 are MDHEN and SYDVKM. CDR3 length equals 13 residues.

The J gene is TRBJ1-2, the V gene TRBV4-1, with 7 bases matching TRBD1. Looked up from germline, CDR1 is MGHRA and CDR2 is YSYEKL. V shed 5 bases, J shed 0 bases, and the junction held 0 bases outside the gene matches. The CDR3 length is 13 residues. The CDR3 is CASSGTANYGYTF. The CDR3 bases are TGCGCCAGCAGCGGGACAGCTAACTATGGCTACACCTTC.

In its sample, this clonotype was seen a few times. The rearrangement links TRBV6-5 to TRBJ1-3; D unresolved. This CDR3 has 17 amino acids. The germline gives CDR1 MNHEY, CDR2 SVGAGI. Trimming cost V 0 bases and J 0 bases, with 12 bases left between them. In DNA, the CDR3 is TGTGCCAGCAGTTACTCGATAAGCAGCAGCTCTGGAAACACCATATATTTT. Translating it yields CASSYSISSSSGNTIYF.

The chain combines TRBV14 with TRBJ1-1, with D possibly matching TRBD1 (6 bases). This CDR3 has 15 residues. Trimming shortened V by 3 bases and J by 5 bases, and 16 bases separated the two germline ends. Germline loops: CDR1 SGHDN, CDR2 FVKESK. The CDR3, as DNA: TGTGCCAGCAGCCAGCCCATCCGAGGGGGAACTGAAGCTTTCTTT. Protein product: CASSQPIRGGTEAFF.